This T cell receptor beta chain was captured in a study of T cells in localized non-small cell lung cancer. Study-wide results and caveats: Uninvolved neighboring lung showed the greatest T cell clonality, exceeding tumor. Longer overall survival was associated with a higher density of T cells in the blood. Adjacent lung exhibited a median of 57 among the 100 most abundant tumor clones. As only one tumor region underwent sequencing, heterogeneity remains possible.

CDR1 and CDR2 from the germline V gene are SGHVS and FQNEAQ. CDR3 size: 15 residues. V lost 3 bases and J 7 bases, leaving 16 bases between the germline ends. As for this clone: Its antigen is not identified.

Profiling relied on immunoSEQ multiplex PCR, and the TCRdb table lists in-frame clones only, not all of them. The sample holds around 92,000 clones; more than 75% are singletons and the top ten take approximately 4%. This receptor was obtained from a woman aged 35 to 75 with stage II squamous cell lung carcinoma. This specimen was PBMCs, taken before any cancer treatment. The V gene is TRBV7-8, the J gene TRBJ2-1, with TRBD2 as a possible D gene (7 bases). DNA of the CDR3: TGTGCCAGCAGCTTGGGGGGGCTCGAGAGGAATGAGCAGTTCTTC. It translates to CASSLGGLERNEQFF.